These 3 T cell receptor beta chains originate from one sample sequenced in a study of CD8 T cells in Susac syndrome. An input of 0.5 to 1 ug of RNA was subjected to reverse transcription using random hexamers. Each CDR3 protein is one row after TCRdb ran MiXCR on the immunoSEQ multiplex PCR reads. The sample has 100,000 to 150,000 distinct CDR3 sequences, 93% seen once. The sequenced material came from CD8+ T cells from PBMCs. The receptor set was obtained from a human donor with multiple sclerosis.

The chain couples TRBV9 to TRBJ1-2; TRBD1 matches 7 bases. V was pared by 3 bases and J by 4 bases, with 3 bases of the junction left unmatched. Per the germline V gene, CDR1 is SGDLS and CDR2 is YYNGEE. This CDR3 has 13 amino acids. As DNA, the CDR3 is TGTGCCAGCAGCGGACAGGGCGCCTATGGCTACACCTTC. Translating gives CASSGQGAYGYTF.

J is TRBJ2-1 and V is TRBV11-2; TRBD2 matches 9 bases. The CDR3 is made up of 14 amino acids. CDR1 is SGHAT, CDR2 FQNNGV, per germline. Trimming removed 3 bases from V and 6 bases from J; junction bases left unmatched: 3. In DNA, the CDR3 is TGTGCCAGCAGCTTGCGGGGGGGAACCAATGAGCAGTTCTTC. Its protein is CASSLRGGTNEQFF.

In this sample, this clonotype turned up once. The rearrangement links TRBV6-2 or TRBV6-3 to TRBJ2-2, with D possibly being TRBD1 or TRBD2 (6 bases each). V lost 6 bases, J lost 7 bases, and 21 bases lay in between. The CDR3 runs 16 residues. The V gene's germline CDR1 is MNHEY and CDR2 SVGEGT. This chain's CDR3 is CASRRGTPGRDGELFF. Here the CDR3 DNA reads TGTGCCAGCAGGCGCGGGACACCTGGGCGCGACGGGGAGCTGTTTTTT.